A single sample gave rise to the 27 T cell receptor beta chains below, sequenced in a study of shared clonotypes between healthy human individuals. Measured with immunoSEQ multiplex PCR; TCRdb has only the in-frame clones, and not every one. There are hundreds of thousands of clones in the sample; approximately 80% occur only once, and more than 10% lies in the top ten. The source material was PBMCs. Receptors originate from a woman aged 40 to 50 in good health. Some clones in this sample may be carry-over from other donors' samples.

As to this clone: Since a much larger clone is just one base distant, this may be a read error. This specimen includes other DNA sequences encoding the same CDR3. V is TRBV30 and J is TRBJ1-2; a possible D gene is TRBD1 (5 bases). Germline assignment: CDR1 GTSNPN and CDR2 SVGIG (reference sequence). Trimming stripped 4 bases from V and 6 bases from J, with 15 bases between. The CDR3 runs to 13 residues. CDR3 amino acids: CAWKEQGPHGYTF. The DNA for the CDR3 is TGTGCCTGGAAAGAGCAGGGTCCGCATGGCTACACCTTC.

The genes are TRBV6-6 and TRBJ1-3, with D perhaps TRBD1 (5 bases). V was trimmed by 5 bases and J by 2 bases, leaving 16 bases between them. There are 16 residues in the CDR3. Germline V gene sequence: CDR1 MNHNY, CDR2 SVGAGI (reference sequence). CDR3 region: CASSTSLEGTGNTIYF. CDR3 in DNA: TGTGCCAGCAGTACGAGCCTGGAGGGGACTGGAAACACCATATATTTT.

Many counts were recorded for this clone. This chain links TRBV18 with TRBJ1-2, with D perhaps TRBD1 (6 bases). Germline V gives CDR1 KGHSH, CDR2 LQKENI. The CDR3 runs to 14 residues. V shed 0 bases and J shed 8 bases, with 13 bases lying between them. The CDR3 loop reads CASSPPRPGEGYTF. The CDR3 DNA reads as TGTGCCAGCTCACCACCGCGGCCAGGGGAGGGCTACACCTTC.

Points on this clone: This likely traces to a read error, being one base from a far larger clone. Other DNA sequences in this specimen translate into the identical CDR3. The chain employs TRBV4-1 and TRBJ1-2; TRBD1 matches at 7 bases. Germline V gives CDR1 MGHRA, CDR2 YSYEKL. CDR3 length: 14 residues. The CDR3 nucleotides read TGTGCCAGCAGCCAAGACAGGGTGGGCTATGGCTACACCTTC. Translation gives CASSQDRVGYGYTF.

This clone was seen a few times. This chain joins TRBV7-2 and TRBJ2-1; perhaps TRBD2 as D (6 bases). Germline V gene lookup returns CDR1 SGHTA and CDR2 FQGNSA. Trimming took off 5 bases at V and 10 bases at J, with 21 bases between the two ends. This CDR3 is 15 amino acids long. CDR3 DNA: TGTGCCAGCAGCCCGGACTCAGGTCGTCGGGGGGAGCAGTTCTTC. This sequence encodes CASSPDSGRRGEQFF.

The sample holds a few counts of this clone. The chain's CDR3 is CATGEGRYEQFF. The CDR3 DNA reads as TGTGCCACCGGGGAGGGCCGTTATGAGCAGTTCTTC. The chain recombines TRBV18 with TRBJ2-1; TRBD2 agrees at 7 bases. The CDR3 runs 12 residues. Germline values: CDR1 KGHSH, CDR2 LQKENI. V was clipped by 10 bases and J by 8 bases; unmatched bases: 8.

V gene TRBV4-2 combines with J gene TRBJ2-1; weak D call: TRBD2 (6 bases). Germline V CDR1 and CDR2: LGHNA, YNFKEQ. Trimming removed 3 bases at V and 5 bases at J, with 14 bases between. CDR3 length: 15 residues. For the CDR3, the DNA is TGTGCCAGCAGCCACCCGGGAGAGGCTAACAATGAGCAGTTCTTC. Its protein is CASSHPGEANNEQFF.

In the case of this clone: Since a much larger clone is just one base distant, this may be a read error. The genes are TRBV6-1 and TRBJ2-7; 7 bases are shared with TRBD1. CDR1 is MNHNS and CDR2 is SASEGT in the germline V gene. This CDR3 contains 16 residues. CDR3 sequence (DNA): TGTGCCGGCAGTGATCCCAGACAGGGAGTGAGCTACGAGCAGTACTTC. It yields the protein CAGSDPRQGVSYEQYF.

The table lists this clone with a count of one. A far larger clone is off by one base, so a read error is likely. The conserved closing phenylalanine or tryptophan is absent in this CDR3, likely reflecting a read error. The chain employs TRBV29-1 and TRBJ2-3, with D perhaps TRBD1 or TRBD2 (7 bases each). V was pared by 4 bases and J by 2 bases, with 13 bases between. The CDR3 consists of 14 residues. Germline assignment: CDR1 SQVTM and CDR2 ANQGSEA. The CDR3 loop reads CSVAQGGNTDTQYL. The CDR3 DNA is TGCAGCGTTGCTCAGGGGGGGAACACAGATACGCAGTATCTT.

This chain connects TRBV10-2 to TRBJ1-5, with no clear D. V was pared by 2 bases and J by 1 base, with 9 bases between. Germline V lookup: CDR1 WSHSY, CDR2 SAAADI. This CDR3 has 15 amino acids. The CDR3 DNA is TGCGCCAGCAGTGAGGTTCAAGGAAGCAATCAGCCCCAGCATTTT. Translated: CASSEVQGSNQPQHF.

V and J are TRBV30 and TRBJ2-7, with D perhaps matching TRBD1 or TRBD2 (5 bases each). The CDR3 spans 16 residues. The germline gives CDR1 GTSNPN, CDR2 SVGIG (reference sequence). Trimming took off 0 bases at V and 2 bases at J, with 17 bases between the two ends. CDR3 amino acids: CAWSVPPGRVTYEQYF. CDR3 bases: TGTGCCTGGAGTGTACCCCCGGGGCGCGTCACCTACGAGCAGTACTTC.

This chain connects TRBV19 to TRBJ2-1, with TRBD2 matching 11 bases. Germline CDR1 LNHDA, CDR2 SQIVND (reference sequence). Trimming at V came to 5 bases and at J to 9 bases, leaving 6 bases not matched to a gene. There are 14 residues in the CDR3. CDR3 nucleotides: TGTGCCAGTAGTCCGGGGACTAGCGGTCGTGAGCAGTTCTTC. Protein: CASSPGTSGREQFF.

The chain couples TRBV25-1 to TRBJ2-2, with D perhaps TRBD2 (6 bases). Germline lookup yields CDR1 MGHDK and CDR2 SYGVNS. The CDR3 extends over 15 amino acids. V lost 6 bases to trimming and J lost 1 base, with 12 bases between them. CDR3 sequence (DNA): TGTGCCAGCAGGCTGGGTAGCGGGAACACCGGGGAGCTGTTTTTT. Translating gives CASRLGSGNTGELFF.

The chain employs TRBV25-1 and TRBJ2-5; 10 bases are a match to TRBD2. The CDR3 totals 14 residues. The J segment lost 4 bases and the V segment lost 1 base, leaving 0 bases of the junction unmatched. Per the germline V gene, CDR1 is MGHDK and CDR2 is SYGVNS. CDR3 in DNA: TGTGCCAGCAGTGAATTAGCGGGAGGAGAGACCCAGTACTTC. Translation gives CASSELAGGETQYF.

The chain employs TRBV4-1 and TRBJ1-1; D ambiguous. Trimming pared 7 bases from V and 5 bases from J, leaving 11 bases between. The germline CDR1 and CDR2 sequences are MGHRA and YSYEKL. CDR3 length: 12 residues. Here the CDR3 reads CASKGLRTEAFF. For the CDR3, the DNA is TGCGCCAGCAAAGGGTTGAGGACTGAAGCTTTCTTT.

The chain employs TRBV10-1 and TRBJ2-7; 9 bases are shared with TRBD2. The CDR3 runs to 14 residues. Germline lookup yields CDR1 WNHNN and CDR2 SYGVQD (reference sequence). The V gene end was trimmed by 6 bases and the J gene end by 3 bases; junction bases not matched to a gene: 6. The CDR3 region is CASSRGTSSYEQYF. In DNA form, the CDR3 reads TGCGCCAGCAGCCGCGGGACTAGCAGCTACGAGCAGTACTTC.

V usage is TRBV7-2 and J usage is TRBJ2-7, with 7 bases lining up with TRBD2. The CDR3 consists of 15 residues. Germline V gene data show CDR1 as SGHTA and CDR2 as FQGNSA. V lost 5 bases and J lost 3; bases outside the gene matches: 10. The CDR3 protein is CASSLLATARYEQYF. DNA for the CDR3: TGTGCCAGCAGCCTACTAGCGACCGCACGCTACGAGCAGTACTTC.

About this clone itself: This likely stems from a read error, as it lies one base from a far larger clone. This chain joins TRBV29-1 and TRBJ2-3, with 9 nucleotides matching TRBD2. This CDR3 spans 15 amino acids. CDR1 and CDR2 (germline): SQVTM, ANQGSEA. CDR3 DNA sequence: TGCATCGTTGGTTTAGCGGGAGAGATCACAGATACGCAGTATTTT. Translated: CIVGLAGEITDTQYF.

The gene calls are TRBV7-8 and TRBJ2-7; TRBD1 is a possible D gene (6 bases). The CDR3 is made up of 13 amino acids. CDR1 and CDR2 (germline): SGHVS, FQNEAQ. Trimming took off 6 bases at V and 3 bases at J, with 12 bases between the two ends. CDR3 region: CASRKAQGYEQYF. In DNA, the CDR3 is TGTGCCAGCAGAAAAGCACAGGGCTACGAGCAGTACTTC.

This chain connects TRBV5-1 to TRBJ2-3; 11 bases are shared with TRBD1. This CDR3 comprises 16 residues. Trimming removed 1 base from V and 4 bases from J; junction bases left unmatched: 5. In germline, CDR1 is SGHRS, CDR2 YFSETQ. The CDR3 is CASSLTGTGGSDTQYF. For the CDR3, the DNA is TGCGCCAGCAGCTTGACCGGGACAGGGGGATCAGATACGCAGTATTTT. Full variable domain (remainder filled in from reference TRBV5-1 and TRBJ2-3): KAGVTQTPRYLIKTRGQQVTLSCSPISGHRSVSWYQQTPGQGLQFLFEYFSETQRNKGNFPGRFSGRQFSNSRSEMNVSTLELGDSALYLCASSLTGTGGSDTQYFGPGTRLTVL.

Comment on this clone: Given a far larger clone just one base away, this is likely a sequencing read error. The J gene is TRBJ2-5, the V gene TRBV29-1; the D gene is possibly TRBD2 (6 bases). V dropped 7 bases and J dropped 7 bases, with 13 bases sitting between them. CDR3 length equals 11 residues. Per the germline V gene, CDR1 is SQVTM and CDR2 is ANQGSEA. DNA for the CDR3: TGCAGCGCCAACACGGAGGGGACCCAGTACTTC. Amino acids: CSANTEGTQYF.

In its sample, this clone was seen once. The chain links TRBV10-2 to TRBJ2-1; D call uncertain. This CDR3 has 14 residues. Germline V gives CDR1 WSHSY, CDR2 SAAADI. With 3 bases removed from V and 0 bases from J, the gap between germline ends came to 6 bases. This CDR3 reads CASSELGSYNEQFF. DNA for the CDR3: TGCGCCAGCAGTGAACTGGGCTCCTACAATGAGCAGTTCTTC.

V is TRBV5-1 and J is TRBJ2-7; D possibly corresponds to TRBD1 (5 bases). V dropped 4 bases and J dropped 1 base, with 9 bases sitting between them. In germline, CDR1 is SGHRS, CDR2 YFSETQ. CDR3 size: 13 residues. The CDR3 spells CASSPDSSYEQYF. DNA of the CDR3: TGCGCCAGCAGCCCCGACAGTTCCTACGAGCAGTACTTC.

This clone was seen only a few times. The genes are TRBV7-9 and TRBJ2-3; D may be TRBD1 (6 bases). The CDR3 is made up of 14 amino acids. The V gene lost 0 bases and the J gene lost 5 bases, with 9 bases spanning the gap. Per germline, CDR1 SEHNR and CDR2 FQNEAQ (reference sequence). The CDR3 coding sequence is TGTGCCAGCAGCTTAGCCCCGGGACAAGATACGCAGTATTTT. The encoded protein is CASSLAPGQDTQYF.

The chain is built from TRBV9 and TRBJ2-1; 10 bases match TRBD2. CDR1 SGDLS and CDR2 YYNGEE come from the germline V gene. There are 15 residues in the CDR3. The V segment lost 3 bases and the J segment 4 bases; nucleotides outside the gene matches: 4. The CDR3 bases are TGTGCCAGCAGCGCTAGCGGGAGTTCTTACAATGAGCAGTTCTTC. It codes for CASSASGSSYNEQFF. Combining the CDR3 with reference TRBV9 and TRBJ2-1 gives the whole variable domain DSGVTQTPKHLITATGQRVTLRCSPRSGDLSVYWYQQSLDQGLQFLIQYYNGEERAKGNILERFSAQQFPDLHSELNLSSLELGDSALYFCASSASGSSYNEQFFGPGTRLTVL.

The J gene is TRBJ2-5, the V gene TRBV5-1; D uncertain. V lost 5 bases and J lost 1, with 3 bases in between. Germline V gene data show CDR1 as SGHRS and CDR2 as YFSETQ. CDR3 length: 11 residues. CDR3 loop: CASRGQETQYF. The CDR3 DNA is TGCGCCAGCAGAGGCCAAGAGACCCAGTACTTC.

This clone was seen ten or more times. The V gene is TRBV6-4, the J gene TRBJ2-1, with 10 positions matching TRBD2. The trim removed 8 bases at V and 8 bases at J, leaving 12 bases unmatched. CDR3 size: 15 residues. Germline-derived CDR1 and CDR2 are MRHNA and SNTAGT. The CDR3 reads CASSREREGPDEQFF. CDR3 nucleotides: TGTGCCAGCTCTAGAGAGCGGGAGGGCCCGGATGAGCAGTTCTTC.